The next 10 T cell receptor beta chains were all read from a single sample in a study of T cell responses to AZD1222 COVID-19 vaccine. Clones were sequenced by immunoSEQ multiplex PCR, and TCRdb holds only the in-frame ones, with some missing. The sample consists of about 69,000 clones, approximately 82% of them appearing once. The sequencing used peripheral blood, collected 28 days after the second AZD1222 dose. The receptors stem from an adult who received the AZD1222 COVID-19 vaccine.

This clone has more than one count but fewer than ten. The chain couples TRBV7-9 to TRBJ2-7; D perhaps matches TRBD1 (6 bases). This CDR3 contains 13 residues. Germline assignment: CDR1 SEHNR and CDR2 FQNEAQ (reference sequence). V was pared by 2 bases and J by 7 bases, with 12 bases between. This CDR3 reads CASSLLAGEEQYF. DNA for the CDR3: TGTGCCAGCAGCTTACTGGCAGGGGAAGAGCAGTACTTC.

The chain uses TRBV7-9 and TRBJ2-7; D is perhaps TRBD2 (5 bases). Germline V CDR1 and CDR2: SEHNR, FQNEAQ (reference sequence). The ends were cut back, 1 base at V and 10 bases at J, with 11 bases in the middle. This CDR3 region has 12 residues. The CDR3 region is CASSLVETGQYF. CDR3 DNA sequence: TGTGCCAGCAGCTTAGTCGAGACGGGACAGTACTTC.

The V gene is TRBV11-3, the J gene TRBJ1-1; a weak D match, TRBD1 (5 bases). CDR1 SGHNT and CDR2 YENEEA come from the germline V gene. V gave up 1 base and J gave up 2 bases, with 8 bases separating them. This CDR3 is 14 amino acids long. DNA of the CDR3: TGTGCCAGCAGCTTAGGACAGACAAACACTGAAGCTTTCTTT. Protein sequence: CASSLGQTNTEAFF.

The V gene is TRBV3-1 (or the pseudogene TRBV3-2), the J gene TRBJ2-1; TRBD1 matches at 9 bases. Losses at the gene ends were 2 bases for V and 7 bases for J; bases not matched to a gene: 3. CDR1 is LGHDT, CDR2 YNNKEL, per germline (reference sequence). The CDR3 is 14 residues long. The CDR3 DNA reads as TGTGCCAGCAGCCAATGGACAGGGGAAAATGAGCAGTTCTTC. It is translated as CASSQWTGENEQFF.

The chain employs TRBV6-1 and TRBJ2-3, with a weak D call TRBD1 (5 bases). The V and J ends lost 1 base and 5 bases respectively, with 22 bases between them. Germline V lookup: CDR1 MNHNS, CDR2 SASEGT. The CDR3 has 18 residues. The CDR3 is CASSEEFKKGVVRDTQYF. The CDR3 DNA reads TGTGCCAGCAGTGAAGAATTTAAAAAAGGGGTAGTGAGAGATACGCAGTATTTT.

In its sample, this clone was seen many times. The rearrangement uses TRBV7-9 and TRBJ2-4; D is uncertain. The length of the CDR3 is 14 residues. In germline, CDR1 is SEHNR, CDR2 FQNEAQ (reference sequence). The V gene lost 1 base and the J gene lost 4 bases, with 8 bases spanning the gap. This chain's CDR3 is CASSLVASKNIQYF. The CDR3 nucleotides are TGTGCCAGCAGCTTAGTGGCGTCGAAAAACATTCAGTACTTC.

The CDR3: CTSSHSGRINEQFF. CDR3 nucleotide sequence: TGCACCAGCAGCCATAGCGGGAGGATCAATGAGCAGTTCTTC. This sequence joins TRBV1 and TRBJ2-1; TRBD2, the D gene given by the table, was not confirmed from the DNA. TRBV1 represents a pseudogene. The CDR3 loop spans 14 amino acids.

The rearrangement uses TRBV3-1 (or the pseudogene TRBV3-2) and TRBJ2-5; 7 bases match TRBD2. This CDR3 contains 15 residues. Germline CDR1 and CDR2: LGHDT and YNNKEL (reference sequence). V was clipped by 2 bases and J by 4 bases; unmatched bases: 7. In DNA form, the CDR3 reads TGTGCCAGCAGCCAAACTCGGGGAGGGGTAGAGACCCAGTACTTC. Protein: CASSQTRGGVETQYF.

This chain links TRBV18 with TRBJ2-7; D is unresolved. The V end lost 8 bases, the J end lost 6 bases, and 17 bases lay between the germline ends. The CDR3 extends over 13 amino acids. The germline gives CDR1 KGHSH, CDR2 LQKENI. CDR3 sequence reads: CASTPGGAREQYF. CDR3 DNA sequence: TGTGCCAGCACCCCCGGCGGAGCCCGCGAGCAGTACTTC.

The rearrangement joins TRBV19 to TRBJ2-6; unclear D gene. Trimming stripped 1 base from V and 2 bases from J, with 6 bases between. Germline CDR1 LNHDA, CDR2 SQIVND (reference sequence). The CDR3 is made up of 15 amino acids. CDR3 in amino acids: CASSIVRTGANVLTF. CDR3 coding DNA: TGTGCCAGTAGTATAGTAAGGACTGGGGCCAACGTCCTGACTTTC.